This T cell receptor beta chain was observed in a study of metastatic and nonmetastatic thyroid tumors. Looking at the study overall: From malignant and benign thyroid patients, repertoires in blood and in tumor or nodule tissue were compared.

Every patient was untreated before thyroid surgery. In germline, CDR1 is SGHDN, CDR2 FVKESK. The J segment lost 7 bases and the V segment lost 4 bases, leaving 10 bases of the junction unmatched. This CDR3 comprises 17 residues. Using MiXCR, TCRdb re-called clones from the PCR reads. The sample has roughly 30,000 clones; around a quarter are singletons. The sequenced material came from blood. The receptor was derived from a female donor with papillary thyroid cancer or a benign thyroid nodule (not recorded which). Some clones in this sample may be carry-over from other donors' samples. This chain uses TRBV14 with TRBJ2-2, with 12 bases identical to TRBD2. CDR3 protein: CASSPFKGLAGGGELFF. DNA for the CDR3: TGTGCCAGCAGCCCCTTTAAGGGACTAGCGGGTGGCGGGGAGCTGTTTTTT.